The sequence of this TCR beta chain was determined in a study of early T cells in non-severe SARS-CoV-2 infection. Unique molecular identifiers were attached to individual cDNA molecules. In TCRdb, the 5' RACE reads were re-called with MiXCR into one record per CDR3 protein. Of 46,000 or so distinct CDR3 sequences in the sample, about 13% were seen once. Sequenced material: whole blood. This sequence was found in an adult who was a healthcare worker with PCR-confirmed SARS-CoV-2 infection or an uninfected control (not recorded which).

CDR3 amino acids: CSATLMTAGNTGELFF. The CDR3 region has the DNA TGCAGCGCTACCCTGATGACAGCGGGCAACACCGGGGAGCTGTTTTTT. This chain connects TRBV29-1 to TRBJ2-2; possibly TRBD2 for D (6 bases). From germline, CDR1 is SQVTM and CDR2 ANQGSEA. V lost 7 bases to trimming and J lost 2 bases, with 20 bases between them. This CDR3 is 16 amino acids long.